Described below is a single TCR beta chain sequence and its context. Its antigen is currently unknown. This sample was taken from a study of cytomegalovirus exposure and HLA in healthy donors. Whole-study context: Some 180 million T cells yielded 110 million or so unique TCR beta sequences in earlier analysis. The study, taken as a whole, reports: Presence/absence results assume similar sequencing depth per donor, which may not hold. Available immune exposure information was restricted to CMV serostatus only.

The CDR3 runs to 15 residues. Germline lookup yields CDR1 MNHNS and CDR2 SASEGT. V lost 5 bases to trimming and J lost 9 bases; unmatched junction nucleotides: 10. The PCR contained 60 Vbeta and 13 Jbeta primers. Profiled with immunoSEQ multiplex PCR; TCRdb holds only in-frame clones, not every one. The repertoire holds about 130,000 clones, with around 70% as singletons. Specimen: PBMCs. The chain couples TRBV6-1 to TRBJ1-5, with 10 bases matching TRBD1. This receptor was obtained from an older woman in good health and CMV-seropositive. The CDR3 protein is CASSQRPGQGLPQHF. The CDR3 DNA is TGTGCCAGCAGTCAACGTCCGGGACAGGGGCTGCCCCAGCATTTT.